This TCR beta chain emerged from a study of blood T cells in healthy people across ages. Notes on the study in general: Diversity of TCR beta per million T cells declined in a roughly linear way with age. Among long-lived donors, naive CD4+ cells were more numerous and diversity higher than in aged donors.

A second PCR, run for about 6 to 11 cycles, used a sample-barcoded 5' primer plus a J-beta primer mix. TCRdb re-analysed the 5' RACE reads in MiXCR, keeping a single row per CDR3 protein. The data hold 950,000 to 1,200,000 distinct CDR3 sequences, with roughly two fifths observed a single time. This clonotype was found a few times. Its antigen is not known. The source is a young man in good health. Material: blood.

CDR3 in amino acids: CASSVYTRYNEQFF. CDR3 DNA sequence: TGTGCCAGCAGCGTGTACACCCGCTACAATGAGCAGTTCTTC. This chain connects TRBV9 to TRBJ2-1; D is undetermined. The V end was cut by 2 bases, the J end by 3 bases, with 9 bases between. Germline V gene lookup returns CDR1 SGDLS and CDR2 YYNGEE. The CDR3 runs 14 residues.